This passage covers 22 T cell receptor beta chains from one sample sequenced in a study of cytomegalovirus exposure and HLA in healthy donors. In the PCR, 60 Vbeta and 13 Jbeta primers were used. Profiled with immunoSEQ multiplex PCR; TCRdb holds only in-frame clones, not every one. The sample lists roughly 100,000 clones; about 80% were seen once. Material: PBMCs. These receptors were taken from a man in his forties in good health and CMV-seropositive.

The chain carries TRBV4-1 and TRBJ2-3; 10 nucleotides align to TRBD1. The CDR3 totals 15 residues. V shed 1 base and J 12 bases; nucleotides not matched to a gene: 10. Germline V gene sequence: CDR1 MGHRA, CDR2 YSYEKL. The chain's CDR3 is CASSQVGQGPVLQYF. CDR3 bases: TGCGCCAGCAGCCAAGTGGGACAGGGGCCTGTACTCCAGTATTTT.

V gene TRBV14 combines with J gene TRBJ2-7, with D maybe TRBD1 (6 bases). The ends were cut back, 1 base at V and 3 bases at J, with 34 bases in the middle. The CDR3 contains 22 residues. CDR1 is SGHDN and CDR2 is FVKESK in the germline V gene. The CDR3 sequence is CASSQVRGYRVFNRRAYYEQYF. CDR3 in DNA: TGTGCCAGCAGCCAAGTTCGGGGATACAGGGTTTTTAATCGGCGGGCTTACTACGAGCAGTACTTC.

The chain employs TRBV30 and TRBJ1-5; 7 nucleotides agree with TRBD1. The CDR3 covers 13 residues. Germline V gene sequence: CDR1 GTSNPN, CDR2 SVGIG (reference sequence). V trimming: 4 bases; J trimming: 5 bases; junction bases outside the gene matches: 5. Here the CDR3 DNA reads TGTGCCTGGACTAAGGGGGCCGATCAGCCCCAGCATTTT. This translates into CAWTKGADQPQHF.

The rearrangement joins TRBV7-2 to TRBJ2-1; 7 bases align to TRBD2. The V gene end was trimmed by 5 bases and the J gene end by 10 bases; junction bases not matched to a gene: 8. This CDR3 has 13 residues. The germline CDR1 and CDR2 sequences are SGHTA and FQGNSA. The CDR3 nucleotides read TGTGCCAGCAGCGGCGGGACTAATAACGAGCAGTTCTTC. This translates into CASSGGTNNEQFF.

The J gene is TRBJ2-3, the V gene TRBV13; TRBD1 matches 7 bases. The CDR3 is 16 residues long. CDR1 and CDR2 (germline): PRHDT, FYEKMQ (reference sequence). V lost 5 bases, J lost 2 bases, and 10 bases stayed unmatched. CDR3 in amino acids: CASSERQGLNTDTQYF. In DNA form, the CDR3 reads TGTGCCAGCAGCGAACGACAGGGTTTAAACACAGATACGCAGTATTTT. The entire variable domain, with the rest obtained from reference TRBV13 and TRBJ2-3, is as follows: AAGVIQSPRHLIKEKRETATLKCYPIPRHDTVYWYQQGPGQDPQFLISFYEKMQSDKGSIPDRFSAQQFSDYHSELNMSSLELGDSALYFCASSERQGLNTDTQYFGPGTRLTVL.

This chain links TRBV19 with TRBJ1-1; a weak D match, TRBD1 (5 bases). The CDR3 extends over 14 amino acids. V was shortened by 4 bases and J by 1 base, with 10 bases between the two germline ends. CDR1 and CDR2 from the germline V gene are LNHDA and SQIVND (reference sequence). CDR3 region: CASSSWGGNTEAFF. The CDR3 DNA reads as TGTGCCAGTAGTAGTTGGGGGGGGAACACTGAAGCTTTCTTT.

The CDR3 region is CASSLAPGTGMDEQFF. The CDR3 coding sequence is TGTGCCAGCAGCTTAGCCCCCGGGACAGGGATGGATGAGCAGTTCTTC. The chain couples TRBV7-2 to TRBJ2-1; 9 bases match TRBD1. V was pared by 0 bases and J by 8 bases, with 8 bases of the junction left unmatched. Germline-derived CDR1 and CDR2 are SGHTA and FQGNSA. This CDR3 region has 16 residues.

The chain recombines TRBV2 with TRBJ2-7; a possible D gene is TRBD2 (7 bases). Trimming shortened V by 7 bases and J by 12 bases, and 16 bases separated the two germline ends. The CDR3 consists of 11 residues. Germline CDR1 reads SNHLY; CDR2 reads FYNNEI. The DNA for the CDR3 is TGTGCCAGCACCCGGGGGGCGGTCCTGTACTTC. Translation gives CASTRGAVLYF. Variable domain in full (rest from reference TRBV2 and TRBJ2-7): EPEVTQTPSHQVTQMGQEVILRCVPISNHLYFYWYRQILGQKVEFLVSFYNNEISEKSEIFDDQFSVERPDGSNFTLKIRSTKLEDSAMYFCASTRGAVLYFGPGTRLTVT.

The CDR3: CASSWEGRQETQYF. DNA of the CDR3: TGTGCCAGCAGCTGGGAGGGGAGGCAAGAGACCCAGTACTTC. This chain connects TRBV5-5 to TRBJ2-5; 7 nucleotides align to TRBD2. With 3 bases clipped from V and 2 bases from J, the junction kept 4 bases outside the gene matches. Per the germline V gene, CDR1 is SGHKS and CDR2 is YYEKEE (reference sequence). The CDR3 consists of 14 residues. Filled out from reference TRBV5-5 and TRBJ2-5, the complete variable domain reads DAGVTQSPTHLIKTRGQQVTLRCSPISGHKSVSWYQQVLGQGPQFIFQYYEKEERGRGNFPDRFSARQFPNYSSELNVNALLLGDSALYLCASSWEGRQETQYFGPGTRLLVL.

The V gene is TRBV6-1, the J gene TRBJ1-4; 9 bases fit TRBD1. The CDR3 spans 15 residues. Germline values: CDR1 MNHNS, CDR2 SASEGT. J gave up 7 bases and V 6 bases, and 9 bases lay outside the gene matches. The CDR3 bases are TGTGCCAGCAGGGGGGGGGACAGGGTCGGTGAAAAACTGTTTTTT. Translating gives CASRGGDRVGEKLFF.

The chain uses TRBV2 and TRBJ1-5, with D maybe TRBD1 (5 bases). The germline gives CDR1 SNHLY, CDR2 FYNNEI. Trimming took 3 bases from V and 4 from J, leaving 13 bases between them. The CDR3 is 15 amino acids. CDR3 nucleotide sequence: TGTGCCAGCAGTGATGGACAAAACTTAAATCAGCCCCAGCATTTT. It is translated as CASSDGQNLNQPQHF.

This clone was seen once. The chain is built from TRBV30 and TRBJ2-3; possible D gene TRBD2, 6 bases. Per the germline V gene, CDR1 is GTSNPN and CDR2 is SVGIG (reference sequence). V shed 2 bases and J shed 0 bases, with 15 bases lying between them. The CDR3 runs 16 residues. Here the CDR3 reads CAWSRGTPKSTDTQYF. The DNA for the CDR3 is TGTGCCTGGAGTCGGGGGACTCCCAAAAGCACAGATACGCAGTATTTT. The full variable domain, rest sourced from reference TRBV30 and TRBJ2-3, is SQTIHQWPATLVQPVGSPLSLECTVEGTSNPNLYWYRQAAGRGLQLLFYSVGIGQISSEVPQNLSASRPQDRQFILSSKKLLLSDSGFYLCAWSRGTPKSTDTQYFGPGTRLTVL.

The chain has TRBV30 and TRBJ1-5; perhaps TRBD1 as D (6 bases). There are 13 residues in the CDR3. Trimming left V 0 bases short and J 4 bases short, with 7 bases between. CDR1 is GTSNPN and CDR2 is SVGIG in the germline V gene (reference sequence). CDR3 in DNA: TGTGCCTGGAGTGTACAGGGAAATCAGCCCCAGCATTTT. It encodes CAWSVQGNQPQHF.

V is TRBV4-3 and J is TRBJ2-7; TRBD2 might be the D (7 bases). V lost 0 bases to trimming and J lost 4 bases, with 13 bases between them. The CDR3 loop spans 15 amino acids. Germline V gene data show CDR1 as LGHNA and CDR2 as YSLEER. This CDR3 is CASSQDPGGRYEQYF. The CDR3 DNA reads TGCGCCAGCAGCCAAGATCCCGGGGGGCGGTACGAGCAGTACTTC.

The genes are TRBV5-1 and TRBJ2-1, with TRBD1 as a possible D gene (5 bases). The CDR3 is 16 residues long. The V gene lost 0 bases and the J gene lost 10 bases, with 20 bases spanning the gap. Germline values: CDR1 SGHRS, CDR2 YFSETQ. CDR3: CASSLGQGLSNMEQFF. The DNA for the CDR3 is TGCGCCAGCAGCTTGGGGCAGGGTCTATCCAATATGGAGCAGTTCTTC. Supplemented by reference TRBV5-1 and TRBJ2-1, the full variable domain reads KAGVTQTPRYLIKTRGQQVTLSCSPISGHRSVSWYQQTPGQGLQFLFEYFSETQRNKGNFPGRFSGRQFSNSRSEMNVSTLELGDSALYLCASSLGQGLSNMEQFFGPGTRLTVL.

Only a few counts were recorded for this clone. The chain uses TRBV2 and TRBJ2-1, with 7 positions matching TRBD1. The CDR3 contains 16 residues. Germline-derived CDR1 and CDR2 are SNHLY and FYNNEI. The junction had 9 bases not matched to a gene; V was cut back by 1 base and J by 6 bases. The CDR3 spells CASSEGSRGNGNEQFF. In DNA form, the CDR3 reads TGTGCCAGCAGTGAAGGATCCAGGGGGAATGGCAATGAGCAGTTCTTC.

The rearrangement joins TRBV7-8 to TRBJ1-1; D uncertain. The germline CDR1 and CDR2 sequences are SGHVS and FQNEAQ. This CDR3 spans 13 amino acids. The V end was cut by 2 bases, the J end by 5 bases, with 9 bases between. The CDR3 DNA sequence: TGTGCCAGCAGCTTAAGGCAGGCGACTGAAGCTTTCTTT. The encoded protein is CASSLRQATEAFF.

In nucleotides, the CDR3 is TGTGCCAGCAGGGGGGACAGGGGGAATGAAAAACTGTTTTTT. It specifies CASRGDRGNEKLFF. The chain employs TRBV25-1 and TRBJ1-4, with 11 nucleotides matching TRBD1. Germline assignment: CDR1 MGHDK and CDR2 SYGVNS. This CDR3 has 14 residues. J gave up 5 bases and V 6 bases, and 2 bases lay outside the gene matches.

V is TRBV18 and J is TRBJ2-1; 11 bases are shared with TRBD2. Per the germline V gene, CDR1 is KGHSH and CDR2 is LQKENI. Trimming cost V 5 bases and J 2 bases; bases outside gene matches: 14. This CDR3 has 19 residues. CDR3 protein: CASSVSGTSGSSPYNEQFF. The CDR3 DNA is TGTGCCAGCTCAGTATCCGGGACTAGCGGTTCCTCACCCTACAATGAGCAGTTCTTC.

V is TRBV11-2 and J is TRBJ2-5; TRBD1 aligns across 7 bases. V shed 5 bases and J 1 base; nucleotides not matched to a gene: 7. In germline, CDR1 is SGHAT, CDR2 FQNNGV. The CDR3 extends over 15 amino acids. CDR3 nucleotides: TGTGCCAGCAGCCTAGGGGACAGATTCCAAGAGACCCAGTACTTC. This encodes CASSLGDRFQETQYF. Variable domain in full (rest from reference TRBV11-2 and TRBJ2-5): EAGVAQSPRYKIIEKRQSVAFWCNPISGHATLYWYQQILGQGPKLLIQFQNNGVVDDSQLPKDRFSAERLKGVDSTLKIQPAKLEDSAVYLCASSLGDRFQETQYFGPGTRLLVL.

The CDR3 bases are TGTGCCAGCAGCCCCCAGGTGACAGGGGGGCCCTACGAGCAGTACTTC. This translates into CASSPQVTGGPYEQYF. The chain carries TRBV9 and TRBJ2-7; 9 nucleotides align to TRBD1. V was clipped by 4 bases and J by 2 bases; unmatched bases: 10. The CDR3 is 16 amino acids. The V gene's germline CDR1 is SGDLS and CDR2 YYNGEE.

The chain links TRBV19 to TRBJ2-7; 8 bases are a match to TRBD2. This CDR3 comprises 15 residues. CDR1 and CDR2 from the germline V gene are LNHDA and SQIVND (reference sequence). Unmatched junction bases numbered 6, after V lost 2 bases and J lost 3 bases. The CDR3 sequence: CASSISGGGIYEQYF. The CDR3 region has the DNA TGTGCCAGTAGTATATCTGGCGGGGGGATCTACGAGCAGTACTTC.